This T cell receptor beta chain was found in a study of HIV-infected patients and healthy controls. Follow-up blood was drawn about 14 weeks, roughly three months, after antiretroviral therapy began. The repertoire came from unfractionated whole blood and reflected all unsorted peripheral T cells. Study-wide results and limits: Healthy controls carried many MAIT alpha-chain CDR3s, while HIV+ repertoires had few.

CDR3 length equals 14 residues. V lost 0 bases and J 5 bases, leaving 13 bases between the germline ends. Per the germline V gene, CDR1 is DFQATT and CDR2 is SNEGSKA (reference sequence). In its sample, this clonotype ranks as medium-sized. Its antigen is as yet unknown. Being off target in a library aimed at alpha chains, this beta chain has a size of little meaning. Alpha and beta constant-region primers primed reverse transcription of around 0.5 ug RNA. Using multiplexing indices, alpha and beta chain libraries were generated apart by chain-specific third strand synthesis. MiXCR, run by TCRdb on the 5' RACE reads, gives a single entry per CDR3 protein. Altogether some 7,700 distinct CDR3 sequences are present, 6.5% to 7.5% being singletons, with the ten largest covering 20% to 25%.

The gene calls are TRBV20-1 and TRBJ1-2; D call uncertain. The sequences come from blood, collected during antiretroviral therapy. The TCR sequence derives from an adult with HIV infection. The CDR3 DNA reads TGCAGTGCTAGAGATAACGTCCTCATGTATGGCTACACCTTC. Its protein product is CSARDNVLMYGYTF.